These 18 T cell receptor beta chains were all obtained from the same sample, sequenced in a study of identical twins. TCRdb itself ran the 5' RACE reads through MiXCR, one entry per CDR3 protein. The sample includes about 1.7 million distinct CDR3 sequences, about 31% seen only once; the top ten take under 0.35%. Sequencing used cord blood. These receptors were obtained from a newborn girl in good health.

The J gene is TRBJ1-5, the V gene TRBV9; D is ambiguous. Germline V gene lookup returns CDR1 SGDLS and CDR2 YYNGEE. V gave up 0 bases and J gave up 3 bases, with 10 bases separating them. The CDR3 is 15 residues long. The CDR3 region has the DNA TGTGCCAGCAGCGTAGCGACGGGCATCAATCAGCCCCAGCATTTT. It is translated as CASSVATGINQPQHF.

The chain joins TRBV27 to TRBJ2-7; D unresolved. CDR1 is MNHEY, CDR2 SMNVEV, per germline (reference sequence). Trimming removed 5 bases from V and 4 bases from J, with 21 bases in between. The CDR3 contains 16 residues. CDR3 loop: CASSPHGRGHSYEQYF. CDR3 nucleotides: TGTGCCAGCAGTCCTCACGGACGAGGTCATTCGTACGAGCAGTACTTC.

This rearrangement joins TRBV5-1 to TRBJ2-1, with D tentatively TRBD2 (7 bases). Matching the DNA end better, TRBJ2-7 makes the J call doubtful. The CDR3 sequence is 17 residues long. Germline values: CDR1 SGHRS, CDR2 YFSETQ. The CDR3 sequence is CASSLSWGLAAYNEQYF. The DNA of the CDR3 is TGCGCCAGCAGCTTGTCGTGGGGGCTAGCGGCCTACAATGAGCAGTACTTC.

The table lists this clonotype with a few counts. The chain carries TRBV20-1 and TRBJ2-1; tentative D call: TRBD2 (5 bases). The DNA end is more similar to TRBJ2-7, so the J call may be wrong. Looked up from germline, CDR1 is DFQATT and CDR2 is SNEGSKA (reference sequence). CDR3 length: 14 amino acids. The CDR3 loop is CSARGTRSYNEQYF. CDR3 coding DNA: TGCAGTGCTAGAGGGACTCGCTCCTACAATGAGCAGTACTTC.

The chain employs TRBV12-3 or TRBV12-4 and TRBJ1-1; unclear D gene. Trimming took off 3 bases at V and 5 bases at J, with 13 bases between the two ends. The CDR3 length is 14 residues. CDR3 DNA: TGTGCCAGCAGTTTCTCCCCCGTAGAAACTGAAGCTTTCTTT. Its protein is CASSFSPVETEAFF.

Remarks on this clonotype: An end of the junction differs from the germline gene, which may be a read error. The chain links TRBV20-1 to TRBJ2-5; 10 nucleotides align to TRBD1. The CDR3 is made up of 17 amino acids. Germline-derived CDR1 and CDR2 are DFQATT and SNEGSKA (reference sequence). The CDR3 spells CSAFGDRGPQPQEAQYF. DNA of the CDR3: TGCAGTGCTTTTGGGGACAGGGGTCCTCAACCCCAAGAGGCCCAGTACTTC.

At least ten counts were recorded for this clonotype. This chain uses TRBV11-2 with TRBJ1-2; D might be TRBD1 (6 bases). Germline CDR1 SGHAT, CDR2 FQNNGV. The CDR3 has 17 residues. The V end lost 1 base, the J end lost 4 bases, and 19 bases lay between the germline ends. Written as DNA, the CDR3 is TGTGCCAGCAGCTTAGTAGCGGACAGAAGGGGGTTCTATGGCTACACCTTC. Translation gives CASSLVADRRGFYGYTF.

The rearrangement joins TRBV6-6 to TRBJ1-2, with a tentative D call TRBD1 (5 bases). The CDR3 has 12 residues. Trimming stripped 3 bases from V and 7 bases from J, with 9 bases between. Per the germline V gene, CDR1 is MNHNY and CDR2 is SVGAGI (reference sequence). CDR3 nucleotides: TGTGCCAGCAGTTATCGGGGCACTGGCTACACCTTC. Its translation is CASSYRGTGYTF.

This clonotype showed up just once. One end of the junction varies from germline; a read error may be responsible. The J gene is TRBJ2-1, the V gene TRBV20-1; TRBD2 matches 7 bases. CDR3 length: 15 amino acids. The V gene's germline CDR1 is DFQATT and CDR2 SNEGSKA (reference sequence). CDR3 in amino acids: CSASLSGNPYSEQFF. The CDR3 DNA reads TGCAGTGCTAGCCTAAGCGGGAACCCCTACAGTGAGCAGTTCTTC.

This clonotype was seen ten or more times. The chain recombines TRBV29-1 with TRBJ2-3, with 8 bases matching TRBD1. The V gene's germline CDR1 is SQVTM and CDR2 ANQGSEA. The J segment lost 3 bases and the V segment lost 6 bases, leaving 8 bases of the junction unmatched. CDR3 length: 14 residues. CDR3 sequence reads: CSVIPGQATDTQYF. The CDR3 DNA follows: TGCAGCGTGATACCGGGACAGGCGACAGATACGCAGTATTTT.

This chain uses TRBV7-2 with TRBJ2-2; D is perhaps TRBD2 (6 bases). This CDR3 has 15 residues. V lost 1 base, J lost 4 bases, and 10 bases lay in between. Germline V gene lookup returns CDR1 SGHTA and CDR2 FQGNSA. CDR3 DNA sequence: TGTGCCAGCAGCTTAGTTGGGGGGACCACCGGGGAGCTGTTTTTT. Translation: CASSLVGGTTGELFF.

CDR3 in DNA: TGCGCCAGCAGTGAGTTTAGGGGGCCCCCCGGCAATGAGCAGTTCTTC. Encoded protein: CASSEFRGPPGNEQFF. The chain carries TRBV10-2 and TRBJ2-1; 7 bases line up with TRBD1. The V and J ends lost 1 base and 6 bases, in that order; junction bases with no gene match: 9. This CDR3 is 16 amino acids long. Germline V gene data show CDR1 as WSHSY and CDR2 as SAAADI.

V usage is TRBV5-6 and J usage is TRBJ2-5, with a weak D call TRBD1 (5 bases). Germline CDR1 and CDR2: SGHDT and YYEEEE. V was pared by 4 bases and J by 2 bases, with 15 bases between. The CDR3 is 15 residues long. The DNA of the CDR3 is TGTGCCAGCAGCCCTACCTTCAGGGCTCAAGAGACCCAGTACTTC. Residues: CASSPTFRAQETQYF.

The V gene is TRBV7-9, the J gene TRBJ2-5; 11 bases map to TRBD2. The length of the CDR3 is 17 residues. The V gene end was trimmed by 5 bases and the J gene end by 11 bases; junction bases not matched to a gene: 19. Germline values: CDR1 SEHNR, CDR2 FQNEAQ (reference sequence). CDR3 sequence reads: CASSTRLAGSFSNEQYF. The CDR3 DNA is TGTGCCAGCAGCACCAGACTAGCGGGATCCTTCTCCAATGAGCAGTACTTC.

The chain joins TRBV20-1 to TRBJ2-3; 8 bases are a match to TRBD1. Germline V gene data show CDR1 as DFQATT and CDR2 as SNEGSKA (reference sequence). J was trimmed by 5 bases and V by 3 bases; bases with no gene match: 7. CDR3 length: 14 amino acids. The CDR3 DNA is TGCAGTGCTAGTATGAGACAGGGGAAAGATACGCAGTATTTT. As protein: CSASMRQGKDTQYF.

The chain employs TRBV15 and TRBJ1-6; TRBD1 is a possible D gene (5 bases). V was pared by 3 bases and J by 5 bases, with 14 bases between. CDR1 and CDR2 (germline): LNHNV, YYDKDF (reference sequence). The CDR3 consists of 16 residues. CDR3 sequence: CATSRWGKSNNSPLHF. The CDR3 DNA reads TGTGCCACCAGCAGGTGGGGGAAAAGTAATAATTCACCCCTCCACTTT. Combining the CDR3 with reference TRBV15 and TRBJ1-6 gives the whole variable domain DAMVIQNPRYQVTQFGKPVTLSCSQTLNHNVMYWYQQKSSQAPKLLFHYYDKDFNNEADTPDNFQSRRPNTSFCFLDIRSPGLGDTAMYLCATSRWGKSNNSPLHFGNGTRLTVT.

This clonotype was seen a few times. The rearrangement links TRBV6-1 to TRBJ2-5; the D is unclear. The CDR3 length is 11 residues. Germline V CDR1 and CDR2: MNHNS, SASEGT. V lost 4 bases, J lost 11 bases, and 11 bases lay in between. In DNA, the CDR3 is TGTGCCAGCAGTGCAGGAATAGAGCAGTACTTC. Amino acid sequence: CASSAGIEQYF.

This rearrangement joins TRBV5-1 to TRBJ2-3; 10 bases map to TRBD1. Germline V gene data show CDR1 as SGHRS and CDR2 as YFSETQ. The CDR3 spans 13 residues. Trimming at V came to 1 base and at J to 13 bases, leaving 6 bases not matched to a gene. Written as DNA, the CDR3 is TGCGCCAGCAGCTTGAATTCGGACAGGGGGAAGTATTTT. Protein sequence: CASSLNSDRGKYF. The full variable domain, with the rest looked up from reference TRBV5-1 and TRBJ2-3, is KAGVTQTPRYLIKTRGQQVTLSCSPISGHRSVSWYQQTPGQGLQFLFEYFSETQRNKGNFPGRFSGRQFSNSRSEMNVSTLELGDSALYLCASSLNSDRGKYFGPGTRLTVL.